The 14 T cell receptor beta chains in this list originate from one sample, sequenced in a study of CD4+ T cells in melanoma. Assay used: immunoSEQ multiplex PCR; TCRdb lists only in-frame clones, some missing. Here the sample spans some 150,000 clones, about nine tenths being singletons. These receptors all come from a human donor with melanoma.

This clone was picked up one time. The CDR3 nucleotides are TGCAGCGTTGAAAAGCAGGGTCGTTCGGGAAACACCATATATTTT. This translates into CSVEKQGRSGNTIYF. The J gene is TRBJ1-3, the V gene TRBV29-1; a possible D gene is TRBD1 (5 bases). Trimming pared 2 bases from V and 4 bases from J, leaving 15 bases between. The CDR3 covers 15 residues. The germline V gene encodes CDR1 SQVTM and CDR2 ANQGSEA.

The chain is built from TRBV6-5 and TRBJ2-1; 7 bases agree with TRBD2. CDR1 MNHEY and CDR2 SVGAGI come from the germline V gene. This CDR3 is 16 amino acids long. J lost 13 bases, V lost 0 bases, and 15 bases had no gene match. CDR3 residues: CASSYSVASPSGNQFF. The CDR3 region has the DNA TGTGCCAGCAGTTACTCGGTAGCCAGCCCCAGCGGGAACCAGTTCTTC.

Points on this clone: Relative to the germline gene, one junction end is altered; a read error may explain this. The chain employs TRBV2 and TRBJ2-7; D is perhaps TRBD2 (6 bases). The CDR3 has 12 amino acids. In germline, CDR1 is SNHLY, CDR2 FYNNEI. The CDR3 loop reads CASSGDFLGGSF. In DNA, the CDR3 is TGTGCCAGCAGTGGGGATTTCTTGGGAGGCTCCTTC. Looking up the rest from reference TRBV2 and TRBJ2-7 gives the full variable domain: EPEVTQTPSHQVTQMGQEVILRCVPISNHLYFYWYRQILGQKVEFLVSFYNNEISEKSEIFDDQFSVERPDGSNFTLKIRSTKLEDSAMYFCASSGDFLGGSFGPGTRLTVT.

V gene TRBV2 combines with J gene TRBJ2-5, with D possibly TRBD1 on 5 matching bases. CDR1 is SNHLY and CDR2 is FYNNEI in the germline V gene. The CDR3 runs 14 residues. V lost 4 bases and J lost 5, with 14 bases in between. The CDR3 loop is CASSAQLGVETQYF. CDR3 bases: TGTGCCAGCAGTGCCCAATTAGGGGTCGAGACCCAGTACTTC. Looking up the rest from reference TRBV2 and TRBJ2-5 gives the full variable domain: EPEVTQTPSHQVTQMGQEVILRCVPISNHLYFYWYRQILGQKVEFLVSFYNNEISEKSEIFDDQFSVERPDGSNFTLKIRSTKLEDSAMYFCASSAQLGVETQYFGPGTRLLVL.

The chain joins TRBV5-1 to TRBJ1-1, with TRBD1 as a possible D gene (5 bases). Trimming pared 5 bases from V and 1 base from J, leaving 12 bases between. CDR1 is SGHRS and CDR2 is YFSETQ in the germline V gene. The CDR3 totals 14 residues. The CDR3 DNA sequence: TGCGCCAGCAGTACTGTGAGGGGGAACACTGAAGCTTTCTTT. Translation: CASSTVRGNTEAFF.

In this sample, this clone turned up once. CDR3 loop: CASSPGLRAFF. The CDR3 region has the DNA TGTGCCAGCAGCCCCGGATTAAGAGCTTTCTTT. The V call is TRBV11-2, the J call TRBJ1-1, with D unresolved. The CDR3 has 11 amino acids. The ends were cut back, 5 bases at V and 10 bases at J, with 11 bases in the middle. Germline CDR1 and CDR2: SGHAT and FQNNGV.

The CDR3 bases are TGTGCCAGCAAACGAGGGGACAACTACGAGCAGTACTTC. Translating it yields CASKRGDNYEQYF. This chain joins TRBV6-1 and TRBJ2-7; D is possibly TRBD1 (6 bases). CDR3 size: 13 residues. Trimming cost V 7 bases and J 3 bases, with 13 bases left between them. The germline V gene encodes CDR1 MNHNS and CDR2 SASEGT.

The CDR3 is CASSLGPLNEKLFF. As DNA, the CDR3 is TGTGCCAGCAGCCTAGGCCCTCTGAATGAAAAACTGTTTTTT. This chain joins TRBV7-9 and TRBJ1-4; D gene ambiguous. Trimming pared 5 bases from V and 5 bases from J, leaving 12 bases between. The CDR3 runs to 14 residues. Germline-derived CDR1 and CDR2 are SEHNR and FQNEAQ (reference sequence). Full variable domain (missing parts from reference TRBV7-9 and TRBJ1-4): DTGVSQNPRHKITKRGQNVTFRCDPISEHNRLYWYRQTLGQGPEFLTYFQNEAQLEKSRLLSDRFSAERPKGSFSTLEIQRTEQGDSAMYLCASSLGPLNEKLFFGSGTQLSVL.

This chain links TRBV7-9 with TRBJ1-1; 8 bases line up with TRBD1. The CDR3 sequence is 14 residues long. The V segment lost 5 bases and the J segment 11 bases; nucleotides outside the gene matches: 13. CDR1 and CDR2 (germline): SEHNR, FQNEAQ (reference sequence). This CDR3 is CASSPGGTGGFAFF. As DNA, the CDR3 is TGTGCCAGCAGCCCTGGGGGTACAGGGGGATTCGCTTTCTTT.

This chain links TRBV5-1 with TRBJ2-1; 16 nucleotides agree with TRBD2. The CDR3 is 15 amino acids. Per germline, CDR1 SGHRS and CDR2 YFSETQ. After removal of 4 bases from V and 8 bases from J, the junction contained 3 bases not matched to a gene. The CDR3 DNA sequence: TGCGCCAGCAGCCAGGGGACTAGCGGGGGGGATGAGCAGTTCTTC. It yields the protein CASSQGTSGGDEQFF.

The chain links TRBV30 to TRBJ2-1, with D unclear. The CDR3 sequence is 15 residues long. Per the germline V gene, CDR1 is GTSNPN and CDR2 is SVGIG (reference sequence). V lost 0 bases and J lost 2, with 11 bases in between. The chain's CDR3 is CAWSVPIPAYNEQFF. CDR3 sequence (DNA): TGTGCCTGGAGTGTGCCCATCCCAGCCTACAATGAGCAGTTCTTC.

The V gene is TRBV14, the J gene TRBJ1-2, with TRBD1 matching 9 bases. CDR1 and CDR2 from the germline V gene are SGHDN and FVKESK. This CDR3 is 14 amino acids long. J lost 5 bases, V lost 4 bases, and 5 bases had no gene match. This CDR3 reads CASSPGQGRYGYTF. The CDR3 DNA follows: TGTGCCAGCAGCCCAGGACAGGGGCGATATGGCTACACCTTC.

As concerns this clone: At one end, the junction sequence differs from germline, possibly due to a read error. The rearrangement joins TRBV7-7 to TRBJ2-5, with TRBD1 matching 7 bases. Germline V lookup: CDR1 SSHAT, CDR2 FNYEAQ (reference sequence). This CDR3 has 14 amino acids. CDR3 in amino acids: CASSLTGERETQYF. DNA for the CDR3: TGTGCTAGCAGCTTAACAGGGGAAAGAGAGACCCAGTACTTC.

V is TRBV6-1 and J is TRBJ2-3; D perhaps matches TRBD1 (5 bases). Germline loops: CDR1 MNHNS, CDR2 SASEGT. The V end was cut by 2 bases, the J end by 0 bases, with 15 bases between. CDR3 length: 17 amino acids. CDR3 sequence (DNA): TGTGCCAGCAGTGAACTCCCTTCCCACAGGAGCACAGATACGCAGTATTTT. It encodes CASSELPSHRSTDTQYF.